A single sample gave rise to the 9 T cell receptor beta chains below, sequenced in a study of T-cell reconstitution after alpha-beta-depleted transplantation in children. Unique molecular identifiers were incorporated when the TCRbeta library was constructed. TCRdb re-called the PCR reads through MiXCR, storing one row per CDR3 protein. Of fewer than 750,000 distinct CDR3 sequences in the sample, over 25% were seen once. Sequenced here: PBMCs, sampled before TCRalphabeta/CD19-depleted stem cell transplant. These TCRs come from a boy in the first two years of life with Wiskott-Aldrich syndrome, due to receive a stem cell transplant.

J is TRBJ1-1 and V is TRBV3-1; D is unresolved. The CDR3 length is 13 residues. CDR1 and CDR2 (germline): LGHDT, YNNKEL (reference sequence). Trimming removed 0 bases from V and 5 bases from J, with 7 bases in between. CDR3 region: CASSQDPGTEAFF. Written as DNA, the CDR3 is TGTGCCAGCAGCCAAGACCCGGGGACTGAAGCTTTCTTT.

This clonotype was seen more than once but under ten times. CDR3 bases: TGTGCCAGCAGCCGATTAGCGGGAGGGGACAAAAACATTCAGTACTTC. It encodes CASSRLAGGDKNIQYF. The V call is TRBV3-1, the J call TRBJ2-4; 11 positions agree with TRBD2. The CDR3 loop spans 16 amino acids. The V segment lost 4 bases and the J segment 3 bases; nucleotides outside the gene matches: 5. Germline lookup yields CDR1 LGHDT and CDR2 YNNKEL (reference sequence).

This clonotype was counted only a few times. The gene calls are TRBV10-3 and TRBJ2-1, with D unresolved. The CDR3 spans 11 residues. Germline V gene lookup returns CDR1 ENHRY and CDR2 SYGVKD. V was cut by 10 bases and J by 7 bases, with 11 bases left in between. CDR3 sequence reads: CATRTDNEQFF. CDR3 nucleotides: TGTGCCACCCGAACAGATAATGAGCAGTTCTTC.

V is TRBV20-1 and J is TRBJ2-7, with 12 nucleotides matching TRBD2. After removal of 5 bases from V and 3 bases from J, the junction contained 5 bases not matched to a gene. The germline V gene encodes CDR1 DFQATT and CDR2 SNEGSKA (reference sequence). The CDR3 has 14 residues. CDR3 amino acids: CSAGRTSGVYEQYF. In DNA form, the CDR3 reads TGCAGTGCTGGAAGGACTAGCGGGGTCTACGAGCAGTACTTC.

The gene calls are TRBV11-2 and TRBJ1-5; maybe TRBD1 (6 bases). V shed 1 base and J shed 4 bases, with 14 bases lying between them. This CDR3 is 16 amino acids long. CDR1 is SGHAT and CDR2 is FQNNGV in the germline V gene. The chain's CDR3 is CASSLVTGQSNQPQHF. Written as DNA, the CDR3 is TGTGCCAGCAGCTTAGTTACAGGGCAGAGTAATCAGCCCCAGCATTTT. Complete variable domain (other parts from reference TRBV11-2 and TRBJ1-5): EAGVAQSPRYKIIEKRQSVAFWCNPISGHATLYWYQQILGQGPKLLIQFQNNGVVDDSQLPKDRFSAERLKGVDSTLKIQPAKLEDSAVYLCASSLVTGQSNQPQHFGDGTRLSIL.

This clonotype has just a few counts. The CDR3 DNA reads TGTGCCAGCAGCTTACACGGGAGGGCCGAAAGCACAGATACGCAGTATTTT. Its protein is CASSLHGRAESTDTQYF. This chain links TRBV7-9 with TRBJ2-3, with 8 bases aligning to TRBD2. Trimming at V came to 2 bases and at J to 0 bases, leaving 7 bases not matched to a gene. The CDR3 length is 17 residues. Per germline, CDR1 SEHNR and CDR2 FQNEAQ (reference sequence).

V and J are TRBV20-1 and TRBJ2-2, with a possible D match to TRBD2 (6 bases). The CDR3 consists of 13 residues. Germline V gene lookup returns CDR1 DFQATT and CDR2 SNEGSKA (reference sequence). V was clipped by 3 bases and J by 6 bases, with 11 bases between them. CDR3 coding DNA: TGCAGTGCTAGGCGGACTATGGCCGGGGAGCTGTTTTTT. It is translated as CSARRTMAGELFF.

This clonotype occurred a few times. V gene TRBV9 combines with J gene TRBJ2-1; 14 positions match TRBD2. Trimming took 0 bases from V and 6 from J; bases not matched to a gene: 2. This CDR3 comprises 16 residues. Germline V lookup: CDR1 SGDLS, CDR2 YYNGEE. In DNA, the CDR3 is TGTGCCAGCAGCGTAGGGACTAGCGGGGGGTTCAATGAGCAGTTCTTC. Its protein is CASSVGTSGGFNEQFF. Supplemented by reference TRBV9 and TRBJ2-1, the full variable domain reads DSGVTQTPKHLITATGQRVTLRCSPRSGDLSVYWYQQSLDQGLQFLIQYYNGEERAKGNILERFSAQQFPDLHSELNLSSLELGDSALYFCASSVGTSGGFNEQFFGPGTRLTVL.

The CDR3 sequence is CSLDRAGQPQHF. In DNA, the CDR3 is TGCAGTCTGGACAGGGCTGGGCAGCCCCAGCATTTT. This sequence joins TRBV20-1 and TRBJ1-5; 8 nucleotides match TRBD1. V lost 8 bases to trimming and J lost 7 bases; unmatched junction nucleotides: 7. Germline values: CDR1 DFQATT, CDR2 SNEGSKA (reference sequence). This CDR3 region has 12 residues.